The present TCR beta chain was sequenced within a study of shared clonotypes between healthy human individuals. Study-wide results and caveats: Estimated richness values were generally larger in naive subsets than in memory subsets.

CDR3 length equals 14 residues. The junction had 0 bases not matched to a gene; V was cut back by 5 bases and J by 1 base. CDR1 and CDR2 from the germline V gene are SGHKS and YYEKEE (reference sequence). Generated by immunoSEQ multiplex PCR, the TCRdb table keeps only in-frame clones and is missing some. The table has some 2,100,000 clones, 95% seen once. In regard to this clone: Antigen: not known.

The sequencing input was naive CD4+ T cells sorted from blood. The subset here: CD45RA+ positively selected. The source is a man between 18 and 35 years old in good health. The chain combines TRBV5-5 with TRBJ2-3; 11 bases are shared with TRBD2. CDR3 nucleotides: TGTGCCAGCAGGACTAGCGGGGGCACAGATACGCAGTATTTT. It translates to CASRTSGGTDTQYF.